One sample yielded the 25 T cell receptor beta chains listed below, sequenced in a study of STAT5B mutations in CD4+ large granular lymphocyte leukemia. The table came from immunoSEQ multiplex PCR; TCRdb's copy has only in-frame clones and leaves some out. This sample has under 30,000 clones, with about 81% found just once. Sequencing used CD4+ T cells from blood buffy coats. Receptor source: a human donor in good health.

The rearrangement links TRBV6-1 to TRBJ1-2; TRBD1 aligns across 7 bases. Germline assignment: CDR1 MNHNS and CDR2 SASEGT. With 4 bases clipped from V and 4 bases from J, the junction kept 9 bases outside the gene matches. The CDR3 is 15 amino acids. The CDR3 loop reads CASSANTGASYGYTF. DNA for the CDR3: TGTGCCAGCAGTGCCAACACAGGGGCGAGCTATGGCTACACCTTC.

The rearrangement uses TRBV6-1 and TRBJ1-2; D gene ambiguous. CDR1 and CDR2 (germline): MNHNS, SASEGT. Trimming left V 2 bases short and J 7 bases short, with 8 bases between. The length of the CDR3 is 12 residues. DNA for the CDR3: TGTGCCAGCAGTGAATTAGGAGTTGGCTACACCTTC. It encodes CASSELGVGYTF.

This clone is a singleton in its sample. The gene calls are TRBV11-2 and TRBJ2-3; no clear D gene. V dropped 1 base and J dropped 1 base, with 6 bases sitting between them. Per germline, CDR1 SGHAT and CDR2 FQNNGV. The length of the CDR3 is 14 residues. CDR3 DNA sequence: TGTGCCAGCAGCTTAGTCACGGGCACAGATACGCAGTATTTT. Translation gives CASSLVTGTDTQYF.

This chain connects TRBV11-2 to TRBJ1-2; no reliable D call. The CDR3 contains 13 residues. V lost 2 bases, J lost 0 bases, and 4 bases lay in between. From germline, CDR1 is SGHAT and CDR2 FQNNGV. The CDR3 is CASSLSANYGYTF. For the CDR3, the DNA is TGTGCCAGCAGCTTATCCGCTAACTATGGCTACACCTTC.

The chain is built from TRBV10-1 and TRBJ2-4; TRBD1 agrees at 7 bases. The CDR3 is 14 amino acids. The V and J ends lost 3 bases and 7 bases, in that order; junction bases with no gene match: 6. In germline, CDR1 is WNHNN, CDR2 SYGVQD (reference sequence). The CDR3 DNA is TGCGCCAGCAGTGAAGACAGGGTTAAGAACATTCAGTACTTC. Translation gives CASSEDRVKNIQYF.

This clone has a single count. The chain carries TRBV29-1 and TRBJ2-1; a weak D match, TRBD2 (6 bases). CDR1 and CDR2 from the germline V gene are SQVTM and ANQGSEA. The CDR3 is made up of 14 amino acids. Trimming took off 3 bases at V and 1 base at J, with 10 bases between the two ends. This CDR3 is CSVDVGGSYNEQFF. As DNA, the CDR3 is TGCAGCGTTGATGTTGGGGGGTCCTACAATGAGCAGTTCTTC.

This chain links TRBV5-1 with TRBJ2-3; 8 nucleotides match TRBD2. The ends lost 2 bases at V and 0 bases at J; junction bases unmatched: 2. This CDR3 spans 15 amino acids. Germline CDR1 is SGHRS and CDR2 is YFSETQ. The CDR3 DNA reads TGCGCCAGCAGCTTCCGGGAGGGTAGCACAGATACGCAGTATTTT. Translation gives CASSFREGSTDTQYF.

Relative to its sample, this clone is medium-sized. The chain employs TRBV5-4 and TRBJ1-1; 8 nucleotides match TRBD1. V shed 3 bases, J shed 7 bases, and the junction held 5 bases outside the gene matches. The CDR3 totals 13 residues. Germline CDR1 is SGHNT and CDR2 is YYREEE (reference sequence). CDR3 nucleotide sequence: TGTGCCAGCAGCTCCCGGACAGGGAGTGAAGCTTTCTTT. It translates to CASSSRTGSEAFF. The complete variable domain, with remaining parts taken from reference TRBV5-4 and TRBJ1-1, reads ETGVTQSPTHLIKTRGQQVTLRCSSQSGHNTVSWYQQALGQGPQFIFQYYREEENGRGNFPPRFSGLQFPNYSSELNVNALELDDSALYLCASSSRTGSEAFFGQGTRLTVV.

This chain joins TRBV7-2 and TRBJ2-5; D is perhaps TRBD1 (6 bases). From germline, CDR1 is SGHTA and CDR2 FQGNSA. This CDR3 is built from 14 residues. Between the trimmed V and J ends, which lost 2 bases and 4 bases, there was a span of 11 bases. CDR3 DNA sequence: TGTGCCAGCAGCTTAAGCACAGGGACAGAGACCCAGTACTTC. This gives the protein CASSLSTGTETQYF.

The chain employs TRBV6-6 and TRBJ1-4, with D possibly being TRBD1 (6 bases). In germline, CDR1 is MNHNY, CDR2 SVGAGI (reference sequence). The CDR3 totals 14 residues. With 4 bases removed from V and 4 bases from J, the gap between germline ends came to 10 bases. The CDR3 here is CASSSRGFNEKLFF. CDR3 nucleotides: TGTGCCAGCAGTTCCAGGGGCTTTAATGAAAAACTGTTTTTT.

The chain uses TRBV7-2 and TRBJ2-2, with 9 bases matching TRBD1. V lost 2 bases, J lost 11 bases, and 12 bases stayed unmatched. CDR1 is SGHTA, CDR2 FQGNSA, per germline. The CDR3 is 16 residues long. The CDR3 protein is CASSLRQGTGSFELFF. CDR3 DNA sequence: TGTGCCAGCAGCTTACGCCAGGGGACAGGGAGTTTCGAGCTGTTTTTT.

The chain recombines TRBV20-1 with TRBJ1-2; D call uncertain. The CDR3 is made up of 11 amino acids. The ends were cut back, 1 base at V and 8 bases at J, with 8 bases in the middle. Germline CDR1 reads DFQATT; CDR2 reads SNEGSKA (reference sequence). DNA for the CDR3: TGCAGTGCTAGAGGGGTTTACGGCTACACCTTC. This translates into CSARGVYGYTF.

J is TRBJ2-5 and V is TRBV19; tentatively, D is TRBD2 (6 bases). This CDR3 comprises 15 residues. Germline V gene sequence: CDR1 LNHDA, CDR2 SQIVND (reference sequence). Trimming pared 4 bases from V and 4 bases from J, leaving 16 bases between. CDR3 DNA sequence: TGTGCCAGTAGTAATTCTCCGGGAGTAGTAGAGACCCAGTACTTC. Protein product: CASSNSPGVVETQYF.

This chain joins TRBV6-4 and TRBJ2-7; 9 bases are a match to TRBD2. Germline trimming cut 2 bases from V and 0 bases from J; bases unmatched to any gene: 11. This CDR3 contains 18 residues. Germline CDR1 MRHNA, CDR2 SNTAGT. This chain's CDR3 is CASSDGASGTPHSYEQYF. The CDR3 DNA is TGTGCCAGCAGTGACGGAGCTAGCGGGACGCCCCACTCCTACGAGCAGTACTTC.

This clone has a handful of counts. The chain uses TRBV6-1 and TRBJ2-7; 12 nucleotides match TRBD2. V lost 8 bases to trimming and J lost 6 bases; unmatched junction nucleotides: 8. From germline, CDR1 is MNHNS and CDR2 SASEGT. This CDR3 has 14 residues. In nucleotides, the CDR3 is TGTGCCAGCCGACTAGCGGGAGCCCTCTTCGAGCAGTACTTC. It codes for CASRLAGALFEQYF.

This chain joins TRBV6-1 and TRBJ1-2; 8 bases are a match to TRBD1. This CDR3 has 14 amino acids. Germline CDR1 and CDR2: MNHNS and SASEGT. Trimming took 4 bases from V and 8 from J; bases not matched to a gene: 9. CDR3 loop: CASSGRTGPSGYTF. The CDR3 DNA reads as TGTGCCAGCAGTGGTCGGACAGGGCCTTCCGGCTACACCTTC.

This chain connects TRBV7-6 to TRBJ2-1; perhaps D is TRBD1 or TRBD2 (5 bases each). The germline V gene encodes CDR1 SGHVS and CDR2 FNYEAQ. The ends were cut back, 4 bases at V and 10 bases at J, with 14 bases in the middle. This CDR3 is 13 amino acids long. This chain's CDR3 is CASSSLLEGEQFF. CDR3 in DNA: TGTGCCAGCAGCTCGTTATTAGAGGGGGAGCAGTTCTTC.

The V call is TRBV19, the J call TRBJ2-1, with 11 bases aligning to TRBD2. The ends lost 9 bases at V and 4 bases at J; junction bases unmatched: 14. CDR1 and CDR2 from the germline V gene are LNHDA and SQIVND (reference sequence). The CDR3 contains 17 residues. For the CDR3, the DNA is TGTGCCAGCCGACCTGTAGCGGGAGGGGGGGAGTACAATGAGCAGTTCTTC. It yields the protein CASRPVAGGGEYNEQFF.

The J gene is TRBJ1-3, the V gene TRBV5-1; no firm D call. V lost 1 base and J 0 bases, leaving 8 bases between the germline ends. This CDR3 has 15 amino acids. Germline V gene sequence: CDR1 SGHRS, CDR2 YFSETQ. CDR3 region: CASSLSTSSGNTIYF. The CDR3 bases are TGCGCCAGCAGCTTGTCTACCAGCTCTGGAAACACCATATATTTT.

The V and J genes are TRBV2 and TRBJ1-5; 7 bases match TRBD1. CDR1 is SNHLY, CDR2 FYNNEI, per germline. This CDR3 spans 15 amino acids. Trimming removed 5 bases from V and 1 base from J; junction bases left unmatched: 5. The DNA of the CDR3 is TGTGCCAGCAGTCCGAGGGGGCTCAGCAATCAGCCCCAGCATTTT. Translated: CASSPRGLSNQPQHF. Looking up the rest from reference TRBV2 and TRBJ1-5 gives the full variable domain: EPEVTQTPSHQVTQMGQEVILRCVPISNHLYFYWYRQILGQKVEFLVSFYNNEISEKSEIFDDQFSVERPDGSNFTLKIRSTKLEDSAMYFCASSPRGLSNQPQHFGDGTRLSIL.

This clone was picked up a small number of times. The V call is TRBV7-9, the J call TRBJ1-2, with TRBD1 as a possible D gene (6 bases). The V end was cut by 4 bases, the J end by 2 bases, with 17 bases between. The CDR3 covers 16 residues. Germline V gives CDR1 SEHNR, CDR2 FQNEAQ (reference sequence). CDR3 coding DNA: TGTGCCAGCAGCTCTCCGTACCGACAGGACAACTATGGCTACACCTTC. It codes for CASSSPYRQDNYGYTF.

The rearrangement joins TRBV6-1 to TRBJ2-7, with 8 positions matching TRBD1. With V trimmed by 2 bases and J by 7 bases, 4 bases remained unmatched. The germline V gene has CDR1 MNHNS and CDR2 SASEGT. This CDR3 comprises 13 residues. The DNA for the CDR3 is TGTGCCAGCAGTGAACAGGGGGCGGGGGAGCAGTACTTC. Translation: CASSEQGAGEQYF.

Notes on this clone: An end of the junction differs from the germline gene, which may be a read error. The rearrangement uses TRBV7-7 and TRBJ2-2; the D is unclear. There are 17 residues in the CDR3. Germline assignment: CDR1 SSHAT and CDR2 FNYEAQ (reference sequence). This CDR3 is CASSLRIPSSGTGELFF. In DNA form, the CDR3 reads TGTGCTAGCAGCTTAAGAATTCCGTCTTCCGGGACCGGGGAGCTGTTTTTT.

The V gene is TRBV6-6, the J gene TRBJ2-1, with D possibly TRBD2 on 6 matching bases. The CDR3 is 13 amino acids. Per the germline V gene, CDR1 is MNHNY and CDR2 is SVGAGI (reference sequence). With 5 bases removed from V and 6 bases from J, the gap between germline ends came to 11 bases. The CDR3 coding sequence is TGTGCCAGCAGTCCCGGGACTTCCAATGAGCAGTTCTTC. It codes for CASSPGTSNEQFF.

There are a few counts of this clone. The J gene is TRBJ2-5, the V gene TRBV5-4; 7 bases are a match to TRBD2. V lost 1 base and J lost 4; bases outside the gene matches: 7. Per the germline V gene, CDR1 is SGHNT and CDR2 is YYREEE (reference sequence). This CDR3 has 15 amino acids. CDR3 coding DNA: TGTGCCAGCAGCTTGTCTGGCGGGAGTGGAGAGACCCAGTACTTC. Translating it yields CASSLSGGSGETQYF.